What follows is one T cell receptor beta chain and its context. Antigen specificity is unknown. The junction does not match germline at one end; this may be a read error. RNA extraction gave at least 5 micrograms of total RNA per sample. Primers used in a second PCR of about 6 to 11 cycles were a sample-barcoded 5' primer and a J-beta primer mix. TCRdb analysed the 5' RACE reads with MiXCR anew, one entry per CDR3 protein. This table holds over 450,000 distinct CDR3 sequences, less than 25% found once. This sample is part of a study of blood T cells in healthy people across ages. This CDR3 has 16 amino acids. Germline-derived CDR1 and CDR2 are SSHAT and FNYEAQ (reference sequence). Points from the study as a whole: Per million T cells, TCR beta diversity dropped roughly linearly as age increased.

These sequences were also reported in another study, on T cells of mothers and their children. That work adds: Unrelated pairs and related pairs have their TCR recombination output shaped similarly by thymic selection.

The chain is built from TRBV7-7 and TRBJ2-5, with 11 bases identical to TRBD2. Matching the DNA end better, TRBJ2-1 makes the J call doubtful. Sequencing input: blood. The receptor was isolated from a boy between 10 and 17 years old in good health. The CDR3 DNA is TGTGCTAGCAGCTTATTAGCGGGGGGGATCGTCGATGAGCAGTTCTTC. It codes for CASSLLAGGIVDEQFF.